This T cell receptor beta chain was captured in a study of blood T cell repertoires in COVID-19. Overall study: Sites across the United States, Italy and Spain contributed samples from acute and convalescent COVID-19.

Data came from immunoSEQ multiplex PCR; TCRdb stores just in-frame clones and leaves some out. This table has 250,000 or so clones, over 70% appearing once. The CDR3 spans 18 residues. J gave up 3 bases and V 2 bases, and 13 bases lay outside the gene matches. The germline V gene has CDR1 SNHLY and CDR2 FYNNEI. Those who participated ranged in age from roughly 18 to 89 years and resided in about two dozen US areas. Up to 2 weeks before entering the study, exposed participants had met a COVID-19 case. This clonotype was obtained from a woman between 40 and 55 years old who had been exposed to COVID-19. V is TRBV2 and J is TRBJ1-1, with TRBD1 identical over 9 bases. The sample consisted of PBMCs or T cells enriched from blood (not recorded which). CDR3 bases: TGTGCCAGCAGTGAAATACTTATGGGACAGGGATCTTACACTGAAGCTTTCTTT. Residues: CASSEILMGQGSYTEAFF.